Below are 21 T cell receptor beta chains sequenced from a single sample in a study of T cells after yellow fever vaccination. TCRdb recomputed calls from the 5' RACE reads with MiXCR, one row per CDR3 protein. The sample has more than 200,000 distinct CDR3 sequences, roughly 4% seen once; the top ten hold around a fifth. Material: PBMCs, obtained 15 days after the yellow fever booster vaccination. These receptors were obtained from a man between 18 and 35 years old who received the YFV17D yellow fever vaccine.

In its sample, this clonotype was seen many times. The CDR3 nucleotides are TGCGCCAGCAGGCAGGGACAGGTCTCCTACAATGAGCAGTTCTTC. Translating gives CASRQGQVSYNEQFF. The gene calls are TRBV5-1 and TRBJ2-1; TRBD1 aligns across 8 bases. Per the germline V gene, CDR1 is SGHRS and CDR2 is YFSETQ. The CDR3 spans 15 residues. With 5 bases clipped from V and 0 bases from J, the junction kept 4 bases outside the gene matches.

This clonotype was counted many times. V gene TRBV7-6 combines with J gene TRBJ1-1, with D hard to call. Germline V lookup: CDR1 SGHVS, CDR2 FNYEAQ. Trimming cost V 8 bases and J 0 bases, with 10 bases left between them. CDR3 size: 13 residues. The CDR3: CASRKDLNTEAFF. DNA for the CDR3: TGTGCCAGCCGCAAAGATTTGAACACTGAAGCTTTCTTT.

This clonotype has ten or more counts. The chain joins TRBV5-4 to TRBJ2-5, with 9 bases aligning to TRBD1. The CDR3 runs to 14 residues. Germline values: CDR1 SGHNT, CDR2 YYREEE (reference sequence). V shed 2 bases and J 1 base; nucleotides not matched to a gene: 0. The CDR3 loop reads CASSLQGAQETQYF. DNA for the CDR3: TGTGCCAGCAGCTTACAGGGGGCCCAAGAGACCCAGTACTTC.

This clonotype was picked up many times. The J gene is TRBJ2-1, the V gene TRBV5-1, with D perhaps assigned TRBD1 or TRBD2 (6 bases each). CDR3 length: 14 residues. Between the trimmed V and J ends, which lost 5 bases and 5 bases, there was a span of 14 bases. Germline CDR1 and CDR2: SGHRS and YFSETQ. The CDR3 is CASRSWGAHNEQFF. The DNA for the CDR3 is TGCGCCAGCAGATCCTGGGGGGCCCACAATGAGCAGTTCTTC. The full variable domain, with the rest looked up from reference TRBV5-1 and TRBJ2-1, is KAGVTQTPRYLIKTRGQQVTLSCSPISGHRSVSWYQQTPGQGLQFLFEYFSETQRNKGNFPGRFSGRQFSNSRSEMNVSTLELGDSALYLCASRSWGAHNEQFFGPGTRLTVL.

This clonotype was detected ten times or more. The chain uses TRBV7-9 and TRBJ2-7; no clear D gene. The CDR3 spans 13 residues. V was shortened by 5 bases and J by 2 bases, with 10 bases between the two germline ends. Germline assignment: CDR1 SEHNR and CDR2 FQNEAQ (reference sequence). The chain's CDR3 is CASSPELTYEQYF. The CDR3 DNA follows: TGTGCCAGCAGCCCCGAGTTAACCTACGAGCAGTACTTC.

This clonotype was observed many times. The chain carries TRBV6-2 or TRBV6-3 and TRBJ1-5; D call uncertain. Trimming shortened V by 6 bases and J by 9 bases, and 15 bases separated the two germline ends. Germline lookup yields CDR1 MNHEY and CDR2 SVGEGT. CDR3 length: 13 amino acids. The CDR3 coding sequence is TGTGCCAGCAGGAACACCCGTGAGGGGCCCCAGCATTTT. This sequence encodes CASRNTREGPQHF.

This clonotype was observed many times. The chain couples TRBV20-1 to TRBJ2-3; D call uncertain. The germline V gene encodes CDR1 DFQATT and CDR2 SNEGSKA (reference sequence). This CDR3 is built from 13 residues. V lost 4 bases, J lost 5 bases, and 13 bases lay in between. The CDR3 coding sequence is TGCAGTGCTACCCCTCTTGAGGAAGATACGCAGTATTTT. It specifies CSATPLEEDTQYF.

This clonotype was counted at least ten times. The gene calls are TRBV9 and TRBJ1-3, with D tentatively TRBD1 (5 bases). V was shortened by 0 bases and J by 0 bases, with 7 bases between the two germline ends. CDR1 SGDLS and CDR2 YYNGEE come from the germline V gene. The CDR3 is made up of 15 amino acids. The chain's CDR3 is CASSVEGNSGNTIYF. In DNA form, the CDR3 reads TGTGCCAGCAGCGTAGAGGGGAACTCTGGAAACACCATATATTTT.

This clonotype occurred many times. CDR3: CASSASGDANTEAFF. CDR3 sequence (DNA): TGTGCCAGCAGCGCCTCAGGGGACGCGAACACTGAAGCTTTCTTT. The chain recombines TRBV5-5 with TRBJ1-1, with a possible D match to TRBD1 (6 bases). From germline, CDR1 is SGHKS and CDR2 YYEKEE (reference sequence). V was cut by 4 bases and J by 1 base, with 14 bases left in between. The CDR3 runs 15 residues.

This clonotype was seen at least ten times. This chain links TRBV5-1 with TRBJ2-7; possibly TRBD1 for D (6 bases). Germline assignment: CDR1 SGHRS and CDR2 YFSETQ. Trimming cost V 0 bases and J 3 bases, with 16 bases left between them. CDR3 size: 16 residues. The CDR3 loop reads CASSLGTGTPVYEQYV. For the CDR3, the DNA is TGCGCCAGCAGCTTGGGTACAGGGACACCAGTCTACGAGCAGTACGTC.

This clonotype was seen a single time. One end of the junction fails to match germline, which may point to a read error. The gene calls are TRBV28 and TRBJ1-1; D call uncertain. CDR3 length equals 15 residues. The germline V gene encodes CDR1 MDHEN and CDR2 SYDVKM. Written as DNA, the CDR3 is TGTGCCTGCAGTTCCGTCAGCGGGGAGAACACTGAAGCTTTCTTT. Protein: CACSSVSGENTEAFF.

This clonotype has ten or more counts. This chain connects TRBV5-1 to TRBJ2-2; D call uncertain. Trimming left V 2 bases short and J 3 bases short, with 8 bases between. Germline CDR1 SGHRS, CDR2 YFSETQ. The CDR3 extends over 14 amino acids. Written as DNA, the CDR3 is TGCGCCAGCAGCTTCAACGGAGACACCGGGGAGCTGTTTTTT. Amino acid sequence: CASSFNGDTGELFF.

This clonotype was seen a handful of times. The rearrangement uses TRBV5-4 and TRBJ2-3; possibly TRBD2 for D (5 bases). The CDR3 is 15 amino acids. Germline V lookup: CDR1 SGHNT, CDR2 YYREEE (reference sequence). V was clipped by 4 bases and J by 1 base, with 13 bases between them. The CDR3 protein is CASSEAATRTDTQYF. CDR3 nucleotides: TGTGCCAGCAGCGAAGCGGCGACCCGCACAGATACGCAGTATTTT.

Many counts were recorded for this clonotype. The chain is built from TRBV7-3 and TRBJ1-5, with 8 positions matching TRBD1. CDR1 and CDR2 (germline): SGHTA, FQGTGA. V lost 6 bases to trimming and J lost 7 bases; unmatched junction nucleotides: 5. The length of the CDR3 is 13 residues. The CDR3 loop reads CASSTDRGQPQHF. The CDR3, as DNA: TGTGCCAGCAGTACCGACAGGGGCCAGCCCCAGCATTTT. Drawing the rest from reference TRBV7-3 and TRBJ1-5, the complete variable domain is GAGVSQTPSNKVTEKGKYVELRCDPISGHTALYWYRQSLGQGPEFLIYFQGTGAADDSGLPNDRFFAVRPEGSVSTLKIQRTERGDSAVYLCASSTDRGQPQHFGDGTRLSIL.

The table lists this clonotype with many counts. This chain connects TRBV7-9 to TRBJ2-2; the D is unclear. From germline, CDR1 is SEHNR and CDR2 FQNEAQ (reference sequence). The CDR3 is 13 residues long. Deletions cut 5 bases from V and 2 bases from J, with 6 bases between. The DNA for the CDR3 is TGTGCCAGCAGCCCTTTAAACACCGGGGAGCTGTTTTTT. It codes for CASSPLNTGELFF. Based on the CDR3 plus reference TRBV7-9 and TRBJ2-2, the full variable domain is DTGVSQNPRHKITKRGQNVTFRCDPISEHNRLYWYRQTLGQGPEFLTYFQNEAQLEKSRLLSDRFSAERPKGSFSTLEIQRTEQGDSAMYLCASSPLNTGELFFGEGSRLTVL.

In its sample, this clonotype was seen many times. The chain joins TRBV5-6 to TRBJ1-5; D is uncertain. The germline V and J ends were trimmed by 0 bases and 9 bases, with 7 bases remaining between them. Germline V lookup: CDR1 SGHDT, CDR2 YYEEEE. This CDR3 has 12 residues. The CDR3 loop is CASSLGGTPQHF. CDR3 DNA sequence: TGTGCCAGCAGCTTGGGTGGAACGCCCCAGCATTTT. Together with reference TRBV5-6 and TRBJ1-5, the CDR3 gives the full variable domain: DAGVTQSPTHLIKTRGQQVTLRCSPKSGHDTVSWYQQALGQGPQFIFQYYEEEERQRGNFPDRFSGHQFPNYSSELNVNALLLGDSALYLCASSLGGTPQHFGDGTRLSIL.

The sample holds a few counts of this clonotype. The genes are TRBV5-6 and TRBJ2-1; D not resolved. The CDR3 has 12 amino acids. V shed 0 bases and J shed 10 bases, with 8 bases lying between them. From germline, CDR1 is SGHDT and CDR2 YYEEEE. The CDR3 coding sequence is TGTGCCAGCAGCTTGGGGGTCTGGGAGCAGTTCTTC. It yields the protein CASSLGVWEQFF.

The chain couples TRBV4-3 to TRBJ1-5, with D possibly matching TRBD1 (6 bases). V lost 5 bases to trimming and J lost 4 bases, with 24 bases between them. The CDR3 extends over 18 amino acids. The V gene's germline CDR1 is LGHNA and CDR2 YSLEER. The CDR3 loop is CASSSHLTSGVGNQPQHF. CDR3 DNA sequence: TGCGCCAGCAGCTCCCATCTCACCTCAGGGGTAGGGAATCAGCCCCAGCATTTT.

This clonotype was recorded many times. This chain connects TRBV6-5 to TRBJ1-5; 7 positions agree with TRBD1. CDR1 is MNHEY and CDR2 is SVGAGI in the germline V gene. J lost 6 bases, V lost 6 bases, and 5 bases had no gene match. The CDR3 contains 13 residues. CDR3 sequence (DNA): TGTGCCAGCAGGCAGGGGGAGGTTCAGCCCCAGCATTTT. Its translation: CASRQGEVQPQHF.

This clonotype was detected ten times or more. V usage is TRBV5-1 and J usage is TRBJ2-7; no definite D call. There are 13 residues in the CDR3. In germline, CDR1 is SGHRS, CDR2 YFSETQ. V gave up 4 bases and J gave up 6 bases, with 14 bases separating them. CDR3 in amino acids: CASSPQGGLEQYV. CDR3 coding DNA: TGCGCCAGCAGCCCCCAAGGTGGGCTCGAGCAGTACGTC.

This clonotype was seen repeatedly, ten times or more. The chain combines TRBV5-1 with TRBJ2-2; TRBD2 is a possible D gene (5 bases). V lost 0 bases and J lost 4, with 16 bases in between. CDR3 length equals 17 residues. Per the germline V gene, CDR1 is SGHRS and CDR2 is YFSETQ. CDR3 DNA: TGCGCCAGCAGCTTGGCGGACCCAACACGGGGCACCGGGGAGCTGTTTTTT. Residues: CASSLADPTRGTGELFF. The whole variable domain, remainder taken from reference TRBV5-1 and TRBJ2-2, is KAGVTQTPRYLIKTRGQQVTLSCSPISGHRSVSWYQQTPGQGLQFLFEYFSETQRNKGNFPGRFSGRQFSNSRSEMNVSTLELGDSALYLCASSLADPTRGTGELFFGEGSRLTVL.